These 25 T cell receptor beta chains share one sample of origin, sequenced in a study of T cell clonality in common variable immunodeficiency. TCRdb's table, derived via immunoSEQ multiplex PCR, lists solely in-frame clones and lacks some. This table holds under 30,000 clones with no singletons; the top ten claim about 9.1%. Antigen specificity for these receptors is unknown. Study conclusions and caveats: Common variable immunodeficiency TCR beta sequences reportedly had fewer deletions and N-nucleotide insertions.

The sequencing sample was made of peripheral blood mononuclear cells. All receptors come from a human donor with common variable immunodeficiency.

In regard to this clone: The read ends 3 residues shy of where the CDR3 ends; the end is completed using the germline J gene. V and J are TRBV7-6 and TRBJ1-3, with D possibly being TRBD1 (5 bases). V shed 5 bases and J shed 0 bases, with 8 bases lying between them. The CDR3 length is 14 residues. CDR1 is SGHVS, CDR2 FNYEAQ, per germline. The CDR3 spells CASSLGGSGNTIYF. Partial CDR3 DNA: TGTGCCAGCAGCCTCGGGGGCTCTGGAAACACC.

The covered CDR3 bases are TGTGCCAGTAGTATAGCAGGGATCTCGGGTACG. Amino acids: CASSIAGISGT. The full CDR3 reads CASSIAGISGTQYF. The chain links TRBV19 to TRBJ2-3, with a weak D call TRBD1 (5 bases). The read is 3 residues too short to cover the CDR3 end, so that end is filled in from the germline J gene. Trimming removed 1 base at V and 8 bases at J, with 13 bases between. Germline CDR1 and CDR2: LNHDA and SQIVND (reference sequence). There are 14 residues in the CDR3.

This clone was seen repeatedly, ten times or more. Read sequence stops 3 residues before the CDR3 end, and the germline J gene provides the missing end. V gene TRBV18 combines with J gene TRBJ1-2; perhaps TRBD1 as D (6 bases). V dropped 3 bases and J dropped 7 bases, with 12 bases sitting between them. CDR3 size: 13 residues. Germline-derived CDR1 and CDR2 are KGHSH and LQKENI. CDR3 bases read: TGTGCCAGCTCACCCTCAGGGGAAATTGGC. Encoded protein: CASSPSGEIG. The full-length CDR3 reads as CASSPSGEIGYTF.

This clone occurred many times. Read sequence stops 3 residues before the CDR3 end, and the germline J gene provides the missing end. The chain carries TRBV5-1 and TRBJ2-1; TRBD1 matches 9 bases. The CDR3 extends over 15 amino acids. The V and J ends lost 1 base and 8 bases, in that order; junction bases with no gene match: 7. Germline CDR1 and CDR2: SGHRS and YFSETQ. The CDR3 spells CASSLTGTGYDEQFF. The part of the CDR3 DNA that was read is TGCGCCAGCAGCTTGACCGGGACAGGGTACGATGAG.

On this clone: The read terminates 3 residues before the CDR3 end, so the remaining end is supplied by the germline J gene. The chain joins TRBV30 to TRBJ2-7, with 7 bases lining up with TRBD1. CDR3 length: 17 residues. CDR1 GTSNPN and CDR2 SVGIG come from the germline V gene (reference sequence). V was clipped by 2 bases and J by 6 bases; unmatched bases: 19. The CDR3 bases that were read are TGTGCCTGGAGTTCGTGGGGGACAGAGGTTGGTTCTGGCGAG. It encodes CAWSSWGTEVGSGE. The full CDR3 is CAWSSWGTEVGSGEQYF.

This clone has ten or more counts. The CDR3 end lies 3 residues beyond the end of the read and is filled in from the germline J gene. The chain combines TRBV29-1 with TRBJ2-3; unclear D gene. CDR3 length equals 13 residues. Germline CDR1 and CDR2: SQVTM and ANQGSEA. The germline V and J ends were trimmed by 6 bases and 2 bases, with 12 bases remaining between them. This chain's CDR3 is CSVSQVFTDTQYF. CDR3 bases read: TGCAGCGTCTCCCAGGTGTTCACAGATACG.

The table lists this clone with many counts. CDR3 residues: CASSPKQGDGDTQYF. Partial CDR3 DNA: TGTGCCAGCTCACCGAAACAGGGGGATGGAGATACG. The rearrangement links TRBV18 to TRBJ2-3; TRBD1 aligns across 8 bases. The CDR3 goes on 3 residues after the read ends, and that part is filled in from the germline J gene. CDR1 is KGHSH and CDR2 is LQKENI in the germline V gene. The CDR3 runs to 15 residues. V gave up 3 bases and J gave up 5 bases; unmatched junction bases: 7.

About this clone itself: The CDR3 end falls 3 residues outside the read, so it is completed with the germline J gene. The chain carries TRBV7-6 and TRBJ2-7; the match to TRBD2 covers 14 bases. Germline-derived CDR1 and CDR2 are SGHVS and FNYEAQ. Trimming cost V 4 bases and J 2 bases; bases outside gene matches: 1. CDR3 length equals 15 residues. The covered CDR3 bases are TGTGCCAGCAGCTCGGGACTAGCGGGAGCCTACGAG. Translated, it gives CASSSGLAGAYE. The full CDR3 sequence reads CASSSGLAGAYEQYF. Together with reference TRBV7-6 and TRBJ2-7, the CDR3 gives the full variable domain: GAGVSQSPRYKVTKRGQDVALRCDPISGHVSLYWYRQALGQGPEFLTYFNYEAQQDKSGLPNDRFSAERPEGSISTLTIQRTEQRDSAMYRCASSSGLAGAYEQYFGPGTRLTVT.

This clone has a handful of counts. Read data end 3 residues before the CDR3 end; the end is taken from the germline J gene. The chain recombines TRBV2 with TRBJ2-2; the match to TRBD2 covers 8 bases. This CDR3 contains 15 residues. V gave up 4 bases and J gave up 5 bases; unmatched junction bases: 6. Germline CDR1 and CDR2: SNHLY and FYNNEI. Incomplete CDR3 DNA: TGTGCCAGCAGTGCCTTCGGGGGGGAAACCGGGGAG. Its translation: CASSAFGGETGE. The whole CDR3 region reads CASSAFGGETGELFF.

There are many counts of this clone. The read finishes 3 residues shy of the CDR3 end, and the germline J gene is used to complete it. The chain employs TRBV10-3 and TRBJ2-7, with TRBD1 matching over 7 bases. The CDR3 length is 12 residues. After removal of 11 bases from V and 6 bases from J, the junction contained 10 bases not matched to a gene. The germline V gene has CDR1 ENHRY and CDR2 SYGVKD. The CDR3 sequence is CALGQLGLEQYF. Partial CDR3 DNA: TGTGCCCTGGGACAGCTAGGGCTCGAG.

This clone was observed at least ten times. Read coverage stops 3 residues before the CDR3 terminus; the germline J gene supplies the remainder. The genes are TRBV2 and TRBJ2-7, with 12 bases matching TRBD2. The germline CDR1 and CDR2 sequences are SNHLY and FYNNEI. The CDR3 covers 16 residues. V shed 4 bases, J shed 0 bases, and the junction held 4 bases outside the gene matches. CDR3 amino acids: CASSVLAGGSSYEQYF. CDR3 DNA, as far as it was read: TGTGCCAGCAGTGTACTAGCGGGGGGTAGCTCCTACGAG.

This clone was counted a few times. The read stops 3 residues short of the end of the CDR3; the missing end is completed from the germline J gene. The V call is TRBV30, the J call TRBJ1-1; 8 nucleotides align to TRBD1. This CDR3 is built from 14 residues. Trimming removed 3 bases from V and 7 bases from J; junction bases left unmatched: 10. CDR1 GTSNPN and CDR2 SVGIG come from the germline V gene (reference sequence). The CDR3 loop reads CAWSPGQGAGEAFF. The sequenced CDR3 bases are TGTGCCTGGAGCCCAGGGCAGGGGGCAGGTGAA. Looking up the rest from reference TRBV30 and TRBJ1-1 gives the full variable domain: SQTIHQWPATLVQPVGSPLSLECTVEGTSNPNLYWYRQAAGRGLQLLFYSVGIGQISSEVPQNLSASRPQDRQFILSSKKLLLSDSGFYLCAWSPGQGAGEAFFGQGTRLTVV.

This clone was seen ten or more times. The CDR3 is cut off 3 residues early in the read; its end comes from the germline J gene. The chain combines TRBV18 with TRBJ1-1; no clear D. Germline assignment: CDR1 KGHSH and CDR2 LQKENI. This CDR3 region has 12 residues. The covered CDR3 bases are TGTGCCAGCTCCCTTCTACAGAGCGAA. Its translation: CASSLLQSE. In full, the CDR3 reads CASSLLQSEAFF.

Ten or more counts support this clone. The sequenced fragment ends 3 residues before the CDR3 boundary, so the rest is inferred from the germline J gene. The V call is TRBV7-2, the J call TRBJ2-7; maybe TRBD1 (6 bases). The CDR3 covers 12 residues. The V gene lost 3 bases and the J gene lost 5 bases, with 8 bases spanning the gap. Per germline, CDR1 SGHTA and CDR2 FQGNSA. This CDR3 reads CASSFPGDEQYF. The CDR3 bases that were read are TGTGCCAGCAGCTTTCCAGGGGACGAG. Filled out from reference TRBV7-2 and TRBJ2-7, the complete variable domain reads GAGVSQSPSNKVTEKGKDVELRCDPISGHTALYWYRQSLGQGLEFLIYFQGNSAPDKSGLPSDRFSAERTGGSVSTLTIQRTQQEDSAVYLCASSFPGDEQYFGPGTRLTVT.

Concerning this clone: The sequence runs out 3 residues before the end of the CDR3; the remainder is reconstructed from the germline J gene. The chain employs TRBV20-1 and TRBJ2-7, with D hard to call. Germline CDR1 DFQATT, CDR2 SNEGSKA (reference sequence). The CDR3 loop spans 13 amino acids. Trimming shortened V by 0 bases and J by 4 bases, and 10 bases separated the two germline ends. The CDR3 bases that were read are TGCAGTGCTAGAGATCGGTCACGTTACGAG. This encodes CSARDRSRYE. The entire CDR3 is CSARDRSRYEQYF.

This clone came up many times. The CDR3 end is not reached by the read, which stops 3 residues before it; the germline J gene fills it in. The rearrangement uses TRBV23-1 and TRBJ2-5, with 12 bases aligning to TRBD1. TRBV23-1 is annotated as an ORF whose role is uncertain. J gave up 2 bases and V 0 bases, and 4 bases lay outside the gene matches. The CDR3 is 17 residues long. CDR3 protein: CASSQSRDRGQQETQYF. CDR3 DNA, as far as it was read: TGCGCCAGCAGTCAATCGAGGGACAGGGGGCAACAAGAGACC.

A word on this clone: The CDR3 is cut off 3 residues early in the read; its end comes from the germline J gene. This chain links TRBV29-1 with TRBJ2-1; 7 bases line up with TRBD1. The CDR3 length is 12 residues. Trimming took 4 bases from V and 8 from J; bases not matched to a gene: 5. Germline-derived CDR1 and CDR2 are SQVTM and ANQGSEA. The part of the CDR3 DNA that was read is TGCAGCGTTGTACCAGGGGGATATGAG. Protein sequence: CSVVPGGYE. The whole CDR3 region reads CSVVPGGYEQFF.

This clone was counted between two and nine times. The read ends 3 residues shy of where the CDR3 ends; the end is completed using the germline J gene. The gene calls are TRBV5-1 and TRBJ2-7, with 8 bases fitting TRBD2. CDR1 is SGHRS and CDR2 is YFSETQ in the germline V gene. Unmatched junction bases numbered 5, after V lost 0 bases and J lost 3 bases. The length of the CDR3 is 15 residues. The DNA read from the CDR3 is TGCGCCAGCAGCTTGGGGAGCGGGAGTGGCTACGAG. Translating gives CASSLGSGSGYE. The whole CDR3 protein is CASSLGSGSGYEQYF. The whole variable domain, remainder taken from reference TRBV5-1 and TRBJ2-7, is KAGVTQTPRYLIKTRGQQVTLSCSPISGHRSVSWYQQTPGQGLQFLFEYFSETQRNKGNFPGRFSGRQFSNSRSEMNVSTLELGDSALYLCASSLGSGSGYEQYFGPGTRLTVT.

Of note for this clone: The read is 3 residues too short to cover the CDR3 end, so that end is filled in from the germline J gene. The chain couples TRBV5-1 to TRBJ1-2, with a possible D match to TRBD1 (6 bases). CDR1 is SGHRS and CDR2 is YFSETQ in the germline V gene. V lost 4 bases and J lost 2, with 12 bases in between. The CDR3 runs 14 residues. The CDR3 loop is CASSRGQLNYGYTF. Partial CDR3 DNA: TGCGCCAGCAGCCGGGGACAATTAAACTATGGC.

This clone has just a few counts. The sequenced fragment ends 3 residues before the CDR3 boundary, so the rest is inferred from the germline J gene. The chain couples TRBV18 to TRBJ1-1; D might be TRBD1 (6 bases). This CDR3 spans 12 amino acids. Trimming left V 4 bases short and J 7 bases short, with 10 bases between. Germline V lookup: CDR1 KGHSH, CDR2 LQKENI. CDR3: CASSLIRGEAFF. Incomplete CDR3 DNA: TGTGCCAGCTCACTGATCAGGGGTGAA.

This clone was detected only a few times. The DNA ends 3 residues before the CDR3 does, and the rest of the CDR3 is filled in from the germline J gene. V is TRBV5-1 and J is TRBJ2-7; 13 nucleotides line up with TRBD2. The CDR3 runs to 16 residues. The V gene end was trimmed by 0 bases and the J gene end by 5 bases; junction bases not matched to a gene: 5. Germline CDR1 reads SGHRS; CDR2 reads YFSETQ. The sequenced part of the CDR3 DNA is TGCGCCAGCAGCTTGGAACTAGCGGGAGGGTTCGACGAG. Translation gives CASSLELAGGFDE. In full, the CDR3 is CASSLELAGGFDEQYF.

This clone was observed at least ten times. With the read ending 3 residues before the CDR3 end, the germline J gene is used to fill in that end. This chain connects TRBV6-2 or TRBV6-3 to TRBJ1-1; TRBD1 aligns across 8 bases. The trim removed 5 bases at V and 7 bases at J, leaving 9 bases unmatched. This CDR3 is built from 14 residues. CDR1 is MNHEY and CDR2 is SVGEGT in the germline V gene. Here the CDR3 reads CASSDHGQGDEAFF. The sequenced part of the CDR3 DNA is TGTGCCAGCAGTGATCACGGACAGGGCGATGAA.

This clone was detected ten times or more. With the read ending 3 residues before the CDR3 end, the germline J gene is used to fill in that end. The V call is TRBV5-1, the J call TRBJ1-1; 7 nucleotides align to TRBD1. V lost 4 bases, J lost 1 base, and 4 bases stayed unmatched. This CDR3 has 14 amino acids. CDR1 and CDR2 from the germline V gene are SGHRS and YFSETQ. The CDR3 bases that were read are TGCGCCAGCAGCCTGACAGGGTCGAACACTGAA. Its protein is CASSLTGSNTE. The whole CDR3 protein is CASSLTGSNTEAFF.

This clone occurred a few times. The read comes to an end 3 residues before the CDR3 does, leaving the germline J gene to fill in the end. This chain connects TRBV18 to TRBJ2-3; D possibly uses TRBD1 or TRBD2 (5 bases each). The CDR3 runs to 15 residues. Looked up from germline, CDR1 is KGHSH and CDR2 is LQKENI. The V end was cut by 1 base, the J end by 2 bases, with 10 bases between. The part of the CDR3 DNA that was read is TGTGCCAGCTCACCACAGGGGAGATTCACAGATACG. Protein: CASSPQGRFTDT. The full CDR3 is CASSPQGRFTDTQYF.

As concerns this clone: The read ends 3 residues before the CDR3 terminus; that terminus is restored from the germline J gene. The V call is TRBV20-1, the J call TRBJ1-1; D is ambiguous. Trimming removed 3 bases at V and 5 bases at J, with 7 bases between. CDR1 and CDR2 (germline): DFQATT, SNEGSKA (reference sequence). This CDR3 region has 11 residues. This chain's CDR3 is CSASVQTEAFF. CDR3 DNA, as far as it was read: TGCAGTGCTAGTGTCCAGACTGAA.